This T cell receptor beta chain was identified during a study of Tregs in tolerant kidney transplant recipients. Assay used: immunoSEQ multiplex PCR; TCRdb lists only in-frame clones, some missing. Of just under 65,000 clones listed, under 98% are singletons. Losses at the gene ends were 7 bases for V and 10 bases for J; bases not matched to a gene: 14. The germline V gene encodes CDR1 SGHRS and CDR2 YFSETQ. The CDR3 has 15 residues. The study's findings and limits: In tolerant patients, donor-specific Tregs outgrew total Tregs, suggesting antigen-driven expansion. This study did not directly address biological reproducibility. Some patients' samples used different primers over time, so nucleotide sequences weren't comparable.

Thawed PBMCs were FACS-sorted into unstimulated CD4+CD25+CD127- regulatory T cells, CD4+CD25- non-regulatory cells, CD4 and CD8 cells. As concerns this clone: Antigen: not known.

Sequenced here: Tregs from blood, sampled before the transplant. The sequence derives from a human donor who received a combined kidney and bone marrow transplant. The chain links TRBV5-1 to TRBJ2-1; 10 bases map to TRBD2. CDR3 in DNA: TGCGCCAGCGCCTCCCGACTAGCGGGTGAGGGAGAGCAGTTCTTC. This encodes CASASRLAGEGEQFF.